The rows below give T cell receptor beta chains drawn from one sample of a study of response to subunit inactivated influenza vaccine. TCRdb re-analysed the RT-PCR reads in MiXCR, keeping a single row per CDR3 protein. The repertoire holds roughly 520,000 distinct CDR3 sequences, with roughly 23% as singletons. The sequencing used CD4+ T cells sorted from PBMCs, collected approximately 5 days after vaccination. The source is a man aged 45 to 65 who received an inactivated influenza vaccine. The CDR3 runs from the conserved cysteine through the conserved F or W. The D gene is left open where the match is weak. Size is stated for part of the rows, as once, few or many counts, or as a class when the clone is expanded.

D,size,J,V,DNA,CDR3
TRBD1,few,TRBJ1-3,TRBV3-1,TGTGCCAGCAGCTGGACAGGGGACGGAAACACCATATATTTT,CASSWTGDGNTIYF
TRBD2,.,TRBJ2-3,TRBV28,TGTGCCAGCATCGAAGCGGGAAAGGTTGTTGGAGATACGCAGTATTTT,CASIEAGKVVGDTQYF
.,.,TRBJ2-1,TRBV20-1,TGCAGTGTTCGGAAACCAGGGCATGAGCAGTTCTTC,CSVRKPGHEQFF
.,.,TRBJ2-1,TRBV5-5,TGTGCCAGCAGCCCACTAGGGGGGGACAGTAACAATGAGCAGTTCTTC,CASSPLGGDSNNEQFF
TRBD1,.,TRBJ1-2,TRBV12-3/TRBV12-4,TGTGCCAGCACGTCCCGACAGGGTGGCTACACCTTC,CASTSRQGGYTF
.,few,TRBJ1-1,TRBV10-3,TGTGCCACCGTCCCTACAGGGTGGGGCACTGAAGCTTTCTTT,CATVPTGWGTEAFF
.,.,TRBJ1-3,TRBV5-6,TGTGCCAGCAGCTTGGCACGGACTTCTGGAAACACCATATATTTT,CASSLARTSGNTIYF
.,few,TRBJ2-2,TRBV7-6,TGTGCCAGCAGCCCCCCCCGCCAGGGAAGGGGAACCGGGGAGCTGTTTTTT,CASSPPRQGRGTGELFF
TRBD2,.,TRBJ2-1,TRBV7-3,TGTGCCAGCAGCTTGAGCAGGGTAGGGAGGGGTGAGCAGTTCTTC,CASSLSRVGRGEQFF
TRBD2,few,TRBJ2-1,TRBV10-3,TGTGCCATCAGTGGAGGGCAAGGCGGGGGTACCTACAATGAGCAGTTCTTC,CAISGGQGGGTYNEQFF
TRBD2,.,TRBJ2-2,TRBV11-2,TGTGCCAGCAGCTTAGTAAACCTAGCGGACGGGGAGCTGTTTTTT,CASSLVNLADGELFF
.,.,TRBJ2-7,TRBV5-6,TGTGCCAGCTGCAGGGAATACGAGCAGTACTTC,CASCREYEQYF
.,few,TRBJ2-1,TRBV5-1,TGCGCCAGCAGGCCCCCTACGGGTTATCAGTTCTTC,CASRPPTGYQFF
TRBD1,.,TRBJ1-2,TRBV12-3/TRBV12-4,TGTGCCAGCAGCTTGACAGGGATTGGCTACACCTTC,CASSLTGIGYTF
TRBD2,.,TRBJ2-1,TRBV9,TGTGCCAGCAGCGTAGGTGGTGCGGGGGGGTTCTACAATGAGCAGTTCTTC,CASSVGGAGGFYNEQFF
.,few,TRBJ2-3,TRBV3-1,TGTGCCAGCAGCCCCTACTCAGGGTTCACAGATACGCAGTATTTT,CASSPYSGFTDTQYF
.,.,TRBJ2-1,TRBV4-3,TGCGCCAGCAGCCAAGAAGGATACGTGGGGGCTCAGCGGCAGTTCTTC,CASSQEGYVGAQRQFF
.,.,TRBJ2-5,TRBV12-3/TRBV12-4,TGTGCCAGCAGTTTGAGGGAGCTCGGGACCCTGTACTTC,CASSLRELGTLYF
.,few,TRBJ2-1,TRBV5-8,TGTGCCAGCAGCTTGGAGCGCGAGCCTACCTACAATGAGCAGTTCTTC,CASSLEREPTYNEQFF
TRBD1,.,TRBJ2-3,TRBV7-2,TGTGCCAGCAGCTCCCAGGGGGCTCGTACAGATACGCAGTATTTT,CASSSQGARTDTQYF
.,few,TRBJ2-2,TRBV10-3,TGTGCCATCAGCCCCCGCGGTAGCGACGGGGAGCTGTTTTTT,CAISPRGSDGELFF
.,.,TRBJ2-2,TRBV14,TGTGCCAGCAGCCAAGGCCACACCGGGGAGCTGTTTTTT,CASSQGHTGELFF
TRBD1,.,TRBJ1-1,TRBV5-5,TGTGCCAGCAGCCCCGGGGGGGGACAGGGGGCAACTGAAGCTTTCTTT,CASSPGGGQGATEAFF
.,few,TRBJ1-1,TRBV12-3/TRBV12-4,TGTGCCAGCAGTTTCCAAGCGTCTGACACTGAAGCTTTCTTT,CASSFQASDTEAFF
TRBD1,.,TRBJ2-3,TRBV12-3/TRBV12-4,TGTGCCAGCAGTTTGATGGGACAGGCCAGGGGTACGCAGTATTTT,CASSLMGQARGTQYF